This is a list of T cell receptor beta chains from one sample in a study of cytomegalovirus exposure and HLA in healthy donors. TCRdb's table, derived via immunoSEQ multiplex PCR, lists solely in-frame clones and lacks some. The repertoire has approximately 120,000 clones, roughly 77% of them found once; the top ten carry around 1.8%. Sequencing was done on a sample of PBMCs. The receptor source for this set is a man between 18 and 29 years old in good health and CMV-seronegative. CDR3s include the opening cysteine and the closing phenylalanine or tryptophan. A D gene is named only where the DNA matches it firmly.

CDR3 DNA	CDR3 protein	J gene	V gene	D gene
TGTGCCAGCAGCCCTAAGGGACTAGCGGGGGGGCAAGAGACCCAGTACTTC	CASSPKGLAGGQETQYF	TRBJ2-5	TRBV5-6	TRBD2
TGCGCCAGCAGCTTGGACGGGAATGGCTACACCTTC	CASSLDGNGYTF	TRBJ1-2	TRBV5-1	.
TGTGCCATCAGTGAGTGGAACAGTAACACTGAAGCTTTCTTT	CAISEWNSNTEAFF	TRBJ1-1	TRBV10-3	.
TGTGCCAGCAGCCAAGAGACAGGGAGAGAAACTGAAGCTTTCTTT	CASSQETGRETEAFF	TRBJ1-1	TRBV7-2	TRBD1
TGTGCCAGCAGCCAAGGGGACAAACCCCACGAGCAGTACTTC	CASSQGDKPHEQYF	TRBJ2-7	TRBV6-6	.
TGTGCCAGCAGCGCCCACCCGGGGGGGGTCGGAGAAAAACTGTTTTTT	CASSAHPGGVGEKLFF	TRBJ1-4	TRBV9	.
TGTGCCAGCAGCGTTGGGACAGGGCAGGAGACCCAGTACTTC	CASSVGTGQETQYF	TRBJ2-5	TRBV9	TRBD1
TGTGCCAGCAGTAACCACGGGAATCAGCCCCAGCATTTT	CASSNHGNQPQHF	TRBJ1-5	TRBV6-6	.
TGTGCCAGCAGTGAACTTGACAGACCCGAGTGTGGGCAGTACTTC	CASSELDRPECGQYF	TRBJ2-5	TRBV6-1	.
TGTGCCATCAGTGAGCTGAGGGGGATATTAGCCGGGGAGCTGTTTTTT	CAISELRGILAGELFF	TRBJ2-2	TRBV10-3	.
TGTGCCAGCAGCCCAAATCCGGGACAGGGCTGGACGAACGAGCAGTACTTC	CASSPNPGQGWTNEQYF	TRBJ2-7	TRBV5-4	TRBD1
TGTGCCAGCAGCCCCCGCGGCCGATGGGACATGCGAAAGCCCCAGCATTTT	CASSPRGRWDMRKPQHF	TRBJ1-5	TRBV13	.
TGCGCCAGCAGCCCACACCTCGCGGAGACAGGGGGACGGGCGGATACGCAGTATTTT	CASSPHLAETGGRADTQYF	TRBJ2-3	TRBV4-1	TRBD1
TGTGCCAGCAGCCTTCTCGGGACAGGGGGGACCCAGTACTTC	CASSLLGTGGTQYF	TRBJ2-5	TRBV4-2	TRBD1
TGTGCCAGCAGCGCGGCGGCGGGGACCACAGATACGCAGTATTTT	CASSAAAGTTDTQYF	TRBJ2-3	TRBV5-4	.
TGTGCCAGCAGCGGGGAGGAGGGTCGCCCCTACAATGAGCAGTTCTTC	CASSGEEGRPYNEQFF	TRBJ2-1	TRBV7-9	.
TGTGCCACCAGCAGAGGGCAGGGGGAGTATGGCTACACCTTC	CATSRGQGEYGYTF	TRBJ1-2	TRBV15	TRBD1
TGTGCCAGCAGCAAGGGGGAGGGAAATGAAAAACTGTTTTTT	CASSKGEGNEKLFF	TRBJ1-4	TRBV9	.
TGTGCCACCGCAGGGTCGGGGCGGGATAGCAATCAGCCCCAGCATTTT	CATAGSGRDSNQPQHF	TRBJ1-5	TRBV18	.
TGTGCCAGCAGCTTTCGGACAGGACGTAATTCACCCCTCCACTTT	CASSFRTGRNSPLHF	TRBJ1-6	TRBV5-4	TRBD1
TGCGCCAGCAGCCAGAATAGGGGGCTGGAAGCTTTCTTT	CASSQNRGLEAFF	TRBJ1-1	TRBV4-3	TRBD1